This T cell receptor (beta chain) was recovered during a study of T cells in women clearing cervical HPV infection. Sequenced by immunoSEQ multiplex PCR; TCRdb stores in-frame clones only, minus some. The record lists more than 20,000 clones, of which the ten most abundant hold about 2.5%. This TCR was sampled from a woman between 18 and 70 years old with a cervical HPV16 infection that either progressed to CIN3+ or cleared (not recorded which). Sequenced input: blood buffy coat.

The sequenced part of the CDR3 DNA is TGTGCCAGCAGCGTAGGAGTAGCGGAGACGACAGATACG. This codes for CASSVGVAETTDT. The CDR3, in full, reads CASSVGVAETTDTQYF. The chain uses TRBV9 and TRBJ2-3; D perhaps matches TRBD2 (6 bases). The sequence runs out 3 residues before the end of the CDR3; the remainder is reconstructed from the germline J gene. The CDR3 is 16 residues long. Germline V CDR1 and CDR2: SGDLS, YYNGEE. Trimming pared 0 bases from V and 3 bases from J, leaving 14 bases between.